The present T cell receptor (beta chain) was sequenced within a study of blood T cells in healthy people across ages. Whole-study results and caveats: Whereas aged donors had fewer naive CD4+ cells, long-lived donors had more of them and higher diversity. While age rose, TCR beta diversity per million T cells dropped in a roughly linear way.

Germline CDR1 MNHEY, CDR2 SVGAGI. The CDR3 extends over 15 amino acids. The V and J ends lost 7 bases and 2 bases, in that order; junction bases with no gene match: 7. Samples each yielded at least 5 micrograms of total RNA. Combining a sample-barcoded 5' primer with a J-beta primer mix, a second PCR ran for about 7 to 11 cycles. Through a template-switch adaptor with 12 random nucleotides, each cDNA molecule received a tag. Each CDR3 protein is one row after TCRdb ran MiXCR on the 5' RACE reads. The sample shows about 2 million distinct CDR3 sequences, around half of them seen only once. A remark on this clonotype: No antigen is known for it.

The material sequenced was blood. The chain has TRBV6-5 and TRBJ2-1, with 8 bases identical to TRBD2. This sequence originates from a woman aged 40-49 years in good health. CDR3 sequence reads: CASTPAGGAYNEQFF. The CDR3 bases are TGTGCCAGCACCCCCGCGGGGGGAGCCTACAATGAGCAGTTCTTC.